The 24 T cell receptor beta chains listed next were all sequenced from one sample in a study of cytomegalovirus exposure and HLA in healthy donors. Use of 60 Vbeta and 13 Jbeta primers characterized the PCR. Profiling relied on immunoSEQ multiplex PCR, and the TCRdb table lists in-frame clones only, not all of them. The table shows some 120,000 clones, with around 79% occurring only once. The sequencing sample was made of PBMCs. Receptor source: a woman aged 35 to 49 in good health and CMV-seropositive.

The chain is built from TRBV7-2 and TRBJ2-3; 7 bases are shared with TRBD1. The V gene end was trimmed by 5 bases and the J gene end by 5 bases; junction bases not matched to a gene: 10. CDR1 SGHTA and CDR2 FQGNSA come from the germline V gene. The CDR3 runs 15 residues. CDR3 residues: CASSTNSRGIDTQYF. In nucleotides, the CDR3 is TGTGCCAGCAGCACCAATTCCAGGGGGATAGATACGCAGTATTTT.

The V gene is TRBV6-6, the J gene TRBJ1-4, with TRBD1 identical over 11 bases. V dropped 6 bases and J dropped 8; count of bases not matched to a gene: 8. Germline CDR1 reads MNHNY; CDR2 reads SVGAGI (reference sequence). The CDR3 sequence is 15 residues long. CDR3 nucleotides: TGTGCCAGCAGCCCCGGACAGGGGGCGAGGGAAAAACTGTTTTTT. This gives the protein CASSPGQGAREKLFF.

This clone was recorded a few times. V usage is TRBV5-4 and J usage is TRBJ1-1; a weak D match, TRBD1 (5 bases). The germline gives CDR1 SGHNT, CDR2 YYREEE (reference sequence). Trimming took off 5 bases at V and 1 base at J, with 9 bases between the two ends. The length of the CDR3 is 13 residues. CDR3 sequence: CASRPQGNTEAFF. Written as DNA, the CDR3 is TGTGCCAGCAGACCCCAGGGGAACACTGAAGCTTTCTTT.

The chain joins TRBV5-1 to TRBJ1-1; 7 nucleotides agree with TRBD1. Trimming removed 3 bases from V and 4 bases from J; junction bases left unmatched: 6. This CDR3 comprises 14 residues. CDR1 SGHRS and CDR2 YFSETQ come from the germline V gene. The chain's CDR3 is CASSSQGVGTEAFF. CDR3 bases: TGCGCCAGCAGCTCTCAGGGGGTTGGCACTGAAGCTTTCTTT.

The chain uses TRBV6-5 and TRBJ2-2, with 10 bases aligning to TRBD1. V gave up 7 bases and J gave up 6 bases; unmatched junction bases: 8. Germline V gene lookup returns CDR1 MNHEY and CDR2 SVGAGI. This CDR3 contains 15 residues. The DNA for the CDR3 is TGTGCCAGCAACGACAGGGGGCGAGCGGCCGGGGAGCTGTTTTTT. Protein sequence: CASNDRGRAAGELFF.

The chain couples TRBV14 to TRBJ2-2; TRBD2 might be the D (5 bases). CDR1 and CDR2 from the germline V gene are SGHDN and FVKESK. The CDR3 sequence is 16 residues long. The V end lost 2 bases, the J end lost 0 bases, and 10 bases lay between the germline ends. The CDR3 region is CASSQLTISNTGELFF. The CDR3 DNA is TGTGCCAGCAGCCAATTGACTATTTCGAACACCGGGGAGCTGTTTTTT.

The CDR3 protein is CASKLGDGEQYF. Written as DNA, the CDR3 is TGTGCCAGCAAACTAGGAGACGGCGAGCAGTACTTC. The V and J genes are TRBV6-1 and TRBJ2-7; D is possibly TRBD2 (5 bases). Trimming stripped 7 bases from V and 6 bases from J, with 13 bases between. There are 12 residues in the CDR3. The germline V gene encodes CDR1 MNHNS and CDR2 SASEGT.

This chain uses TRBV25-1 with TRBJ1-1; 8 bases are shared with TRBD1. This CDR3 comprises 15 residues. V shed 2 bases, J shed 0 bases, and the junction held 2 bases outside the gene matches. Germline values: CDR1 MGHDK, CDR2 SYGVNS. The CDR3 nucleotides read TGTGCCAGCAGTGAACAGACAGGGGTGAACACTGAAGCTTTCTTT. This translates into CASSEQTGVNTEAFF. The full variable domain, in which reference TRBV25-1 and TRBJ1-1 provide the parts outside the CDR3, is EADIYQTPRYLVIGTGKKITLECSQTMGHDKMYWYQQDPGMELHLIHYSYGVNSTEKGDLSSESTVSRIRTEHFPLTLESARPSHTSQYLCASSEQTGVNTEAFFGQGTRLTVV.

This clone was seen only a few times. This chain joins TRBV6-1 and TRBJ1-4; D not certain. CDR3 size: 15 residues. V gave up 2 bases and J gave up 3 bases, with 10 bases separating them. Germline CDR1 reads MNHNS; CDR2 reads SASEGT. CDR3 region: CASSESPGSNEKLFF. CDR3 nucleotides: TGTGCCAGCAGTGAATCGCCGGGGTCTAATGAAAAACTGTTTTTT.

The chain uses TRBV19 and TRBJ2-7, with 9 bases aligning to TRBD2. The CDR3 totals 15 residues. The V and J ends lost 5 bases and 2 bases, in that order; junction bases with no gene match: 7. The germline V gene encodes CDR1 LNHDA and CDR2 SQIVND (reference sequence). The CDR3 DNA follows: TGTGCCAGTAGTGTAGCGGGAGAGATGGCCTACGAGCAGTACTTC. Protein: CASSVAGEMAYEQYF.

This chain connects TRBV2 to TRBJ2-5; TRBD2 matches at 7 bases. The junction had 6 bases not matched to a gene; V was cut back by 7 bases and J by 1 base. This CDR3 is 14 amino acids long. Per germline, CDR1 SNHLY and CDR2 FYNNEI. The CDR3: CASNRGDPQETQYF. CDR3 nucleotides: TGTGCCAGCAATCGGGGGGACCCCCAAGAGACCCAGTACTTC.

The V call is TRBV5-6, the J call TRBJ2-4, with a tentative D call TRBD1 (6 bases). V shed 4 bases and J shed 15 bases, with 20 bases lying between them. Germline V CDR1 and CDR2: SGHDT, YYEEEE. The CDR3 loop spans 13 amino acids. CDR3 nucleotide sequence: TGTGCCAGCAGCGAGACGCAGGGGACGGTGAGGTACTTC. Translated, it gives CASSETQGTVRYF.

The genes are TRBV28 and TRBJ1-6, with D tentatively TRBD1 (6 bases). Trimming cost V 5 bases and J 4 bases, with 18 bases left between them. The CDR3 loop spans 17 amino acids. Per germline, CDR1 MDHEN and CDR2 SYDVKM. The CDR3 sequence is CASSPYSTGLYNSPLHF. The CDR3 nucleotides are TGTGCCAGCAGTCCGTATTCGACAGGTTTATATAATTCACCCCTCCACTTT.

The chain recombines TRBV6-1 with TRBJ2-5, with D possibly matching TRBD2 (7 bases). The V end was cut by 4 bases, the J end by 5 bases, with 14 bases between. There are 14 residues in the CDR3. Germline V gene sequence: CDR1 MNHNS, CDR2 SASEGT. CDR3 sequence reads: CASSGGGLSETQYF. The CDR3 DNA follows: TGTGCCAGCAGTGGGGGGGGGCTTTCTGAGACCCAGTACTTC.

The chain uses TRBV7-2 and TRBJ1-1; D is unclear. The CDR3 runs 15 residues. CDR1 is SGHTA and CDR2 is FQGNSA in the germline V gene. V was cut by 5 bases and J by 1 base, with 14 bases left in between. CDR3 in amino acids: CASSLKGSGNTEAFF. CDR3 nucleotides: TGTGCCAGCAGCCTCAAAGGGAGCGGGAACACTGAAGCTTTCTTT.

Written as DNA, the CDR3 is TGTGCCAGCAGCCGATCAGGGGGGACTAGCGGGAGGAGGATCGGGGAGCTGTTTTTT. As protein: CASSRSGGTSGRRIGELFF. This chain uses TRBV4-2 with TRBJ2-2; 15 nucleotides align to TRBD2. Germline CDR1 and CDR2: LGHNA and YNFKEQ. V gave up 4 bases and J gave up 7 bases; unmatched junction bases: 13. The CDR3 length is 19 residues.

The chain couples TRBV27 to TRBJ1-5; D is uncertain. The CDR3 has 14 residues. Germline CDR1 reads MNHEY; CDR2 reads SMNVEV (reference sequence). The V end lost 0 bases, the J end lost 5 bases, and 8 bases lay between the germline ends. DNA of the CDR3: TGTGCCAGCAGTTTATCGATAGAGCATCAGCCCCAGCATTTT. Protein: CASSLSIEHQPQHF.

The J gene is TRBJ1-6, the V gene TRBV5-5, with D unclear. Trimming took off 0 bases at V and 4 bases at J, with 5 bases between the two ends. CDR1 and CDR2 (germline): SGHKS, YYEKEE (reference sequence). CDR3 length: 14 amino acids. This CDR3 reads CASSLDSYNSPLHF. CDR3 DNA sequence: TGTGCCAGCAGCTTGGACAGTTATAATTCACCCCTCCACTTT.

This chain joins TRBV7-9 and TRBJ1-2; tentative D call: TRBD1 (5 bases). The V and J ends lost 4 bases and 3 bases respectively, with 9 bases between them. Germline loops: CDR1 SEHNR, CDR2 FQNEAQ (reference sequence). The CDR3 loop spans 13 amino acids. The CDR3 nucleotides read TGTGCCAGCAGCTCAGGGCATGACTATGGCTACACCTTC. Encoded protein: CASSSGHDYGYTF.

This sequence joins TRBV6-4 and TRBJ2-2; D call uncertain. Trimming stripped 4 bases from V and 1 base from J, with 7 bases between. This CDR3 comprises 14 residues. Germline CDR1 and CDR2: MRHNA and SNTAGT. Here the CDR3 DNA reads TGTGCCAGCAGTGCACAGCTGAACACCGGGGAGCTGTTTTTT. Translation gives CASSAQLNTGELFF.

The chain uses TRBV19 and TRBJ2-1, with 11 bases matching TRBD2. Germline CDR1 and CDR2: LNHDA and SQIVND (reference sequence). V lost 5 bases and J lost 6; bases outside the gene matches: 6. The length of the CDR3 is 15 residues. The chain's CDR3 is CASSLTSGSVNEQFF. The CDR3 DNA is TGTGCCAGTAGTCTAACTAGCGGGAGTGTCAATGAGCAGTTCTTC.

This clone appeared a single time. This rearrangement joins TRBV15 to TRBJ2-1, with TRBD2 matching 7 bases. Germline V gene data show CDR1 as LNHNV and CDR2 as YYDKDF (reference sequence). The CDR3 length is 17 residues. V was clipped by 2 bases and J by 7 bases; unmatched bases: 14. The CDR3 nucleotides read TGTGCCACCAGCAGATATGATGGCGGGAGATCGAAGAATGAGCAGTTCTTC. It is translated as CATSRYDGGRSKNEQFF.

V gene TRBV19 combines with J gene TRBJ2-2; 7 bases match TRBD2. V shed 4 bases, J shed 2 bases, and the junction held 10 bases outside the gene matches. Germline assignment: CDR1 LNHDA and CDR2 SQIVND (reference sequence). The CDR3 contains 17 residues. For the CDR3, the DNA is TGTGCCAGTAGTACCCCCGCGCTAGCGGCTAACACCGGGGAGCTGTTTTTT. This translates into CASSTPALAANTGELFF.

The chain employs TRBV7-2 and TRBJ1-6; 7 bases are a match to TRBD1. V was clipped by 5 bases and J by 10 bases; unmatched bases: 8. This CDR3 is 14 amino acids long. From germline, CDR1 is SGHTA and CDR2 FQGNSA. This chain's CDR3 is CASSQQGFQSPLHF. CDR3 sequence (DNA): TGTGCCAGCAGCCAACAGGGGTTTCAATCACCCCTCCACTTT.